A single sample is the source of the 29 T cell receptor beta chains below, sequenced in a study of T-cell memory formation after mild COVID-19 (dated by TCRdb to the early 2020s). Libraries were made using 5' RACE. Instrument used: Illumina NovaSeq 6000. The public reads were reprocessed in TCRdb via fastp at Q25 and MiXCR, keeping in-frame beta chains. Every distinct CDR3 protein forms one entry, paired with its most common genes and DNA. In all, the sample holds fewer than 250,000 distinct CDR3 sequences, and about 16% of those were seen once. 2% to 2.5% of the sample comes from the top ten. What was sequenced was PBMCs or a T cell subset sorted from them (not recorded which). The source is an adult woman who had mild COVID-19 (a few samples of this study predate the infection). The sample titles of this study are shuffled in the database, so cell type and time point are left out; the donor was told from shared clones.

The gene calls are TRBV7-9 and TRBJ1-1; no clear D. The CDR3 length is 12 residues. V was shortened by 9 bases and J by 0 bases, with 8 bases between the two germline ends. Germline V gene data show CDR1 as SEHNR and CDR2 as FQNEAQ (reference sequence). The CDR3 DNA reads as TGTGCCAGTCGGGGTTTGAACACTGAAGCTTTCTTT. Its protein product is CASRGLNTEAFF.

The chain is built from TRBV5-1 and TRBJ2-7; D possibly uses TRBD1 or TRBD2 (5 bases each). The CDR3 contains 12 residues. The V end lost 4 bases, the J end lost 4 bases, and 9 bases lay between the germline ends. CDR1 and CDR2 from the germline V gene are SGHRS and YFSETQ. The CDR3 DNA reads as TGCGCCAGCAGCGAGGGACGGTACGAGCAGTACTTC. Its translation is CASSEGRYEQYF. Together with reference TRBV5-1 and TRBJ2-7, the CDR3 gives the full variable domain: KAGVTQTPRYLIKTRGQQVTLSCSPISGHRSVSWYQQTPGQGLQFLFEYFSETQRNKGNFPGRFSGRQFSNSRSEMNVSTLELGDSALYLCASSEGRYEQYFGPGTRLTVT.

In this sample, this clonotype turned up a few times. The CDR3 DNA is TGTGCCAGCAGCGTAGGAAACGGGGTCTCCTACGAGCAGTACTTC. It translates to CASSVGNGVSYEQYF. V usage is TRBV9 and J usage is TRBJ2-7; D is perhaps TRBD2 (5 bases). V gave up 0 bases and J gave up 0 bases, with 10 bases separating them. CDR3 length equals 15 residues. Germline CDR1 SGDLS, CDR2 YYNGEE.

This clonotype was counted between two and nine times. The V and J genes are TRBV6-5 and TRBJ1-2; 7 bases are shared with TRBD1. V lost 5 bases and J lost 2; bases outside the gene matches: 8. This CDR3 has 15 amino acids. The germline CDR1 and CDR2 sequences are MNHEY and SVGAGI. In DNA form, the CDR3 reads TGTGCCAGCAGTCCCCGACAGGGAACAAACTATGGCTACACCTTC. Translation gives CASSPRQGTNYGYTF.

The rearrangement uses TRBV3-1 and TRBJ1-2; 8 bases match TRBD1. This CDR3 has 13 amino acids. The trim removed 7 bases at V and 7 bases at J, leaving 8 bases unmatched. CDR1 LGHDT and CDR2 YNNKEL come from the germline V gene (reference sequence). The CDR3 sequence: CASTRQGARGYTF. Written as DNA, the CDR3 is TGTGCCAGCACCCGGCAGGGGGCTCGTGGCTACACCTTC.

This clonotype was recorded a few times. The chain combines TRBV12-3 or TRBV12-4 with TRBJ1-1; D unclear. The CDR3 is 13 amino acids. V lost 2 bases and J 1 base, leaving 5 bases between the germline ends. CDR3 sequence: CASSLPPNTEAFF. CDR3 DNA: TGTGCCAGCAGTTTACCCCCGAACACTGAAGCTTTCTTT.

The V gene is TRBV7-3, the J gene TRBJ2-3, with D unclear. Germline values: CDR1 SGHTA, CDR2 FQGTGA. The CDR3 loop spans 13 amino acids. Trimming stripped 5 bases from V and 2 bases from J, with 8 bases between. CDR3 amino acids: CASSTYSTDTQYF. The CDR3 DNA is TGTGCCAGCAGCACTTATTCCACAGATACGCAGTATTTT.

The sample holds many counts of this clonotype. The rearrangement uses TRBV12-3 or TRBV12-4 and TRBJ2-4; 7 nucleotides match TRBD1. J gave up 8 bases and V 4 bases, and 11 bases lay outside the gene matches. The CDR3 runs to 15 residues. CDR3 sequence reads: CASSSGQALGDIQYF. The CDR3 nucleotides are TGTGCCAGCAGTTCCGGACAGGCCCTCGGAGACATTCAGTACTTC.

The chain links TRBV6-6 to TRBJ2-2; unclear D gene. Trimming left V 6 bases short and J 7 bases short, with 15 bases between. Germline CDR1 is MNHNY and CDR2 is SVGAGI (reference sequence). The CDR3 has 14 residues. The chain's CDR3 is CASRSASQVGELFF. The DNA of the CDR3 is TGTGCCAGCAGATCAGCCTCGCAGGTCGGGGAGCTGTTTTTT.

The chain carries TRBV6-2 or TRBV6-3 and TRBJ1-1; tentative D call: TRBD1 (6 bases). Germline CDR1 MNHEY, CDR2 SVGEGT. Deletions cut 5 bases from V and 6 bases from J, with 22 bases between. The length of the CDR3 is 16 residues. Written as DNA, the CDR3 is TGTGCCAGCAGTGACACAGGGAACGGTCGTAGCGCTGAAGCTTTCTTT. As protein: CASSDTGNGRSAEAFF.

This clonotype was observed many times. CDR3 region: CASSVGSREQYF. CDR3 nucleotides: TGTGCCAGCAGTGTCGGCTCTCGGGAGCAGTACTTC. This sequence joins TRBV2 and TRBJ2-7; D is undetermined. The CDR3 spans 12 residues. V was cut by 4 bases and J by 7 bases, with 11 bases left in between. Looked up from germline, CDR1 is SNHLY and CDR2 is FYNNEI.

This clonotype has just a few counts. This sequence joins TRBV10-3 and TRBJ2-1; 14 positions agree with TRBD2. Germline lookup yields CDR1 ENHRY and CDR2 SYGVKD. V shed 6 bases and J 2 bases; nucleotides not matched to a gene: 6. This CDR3 is 17 amino acids long. CDR3: CAISGLAGGLAYNEQFF. The CDR3 nucleotides read TGTGCCATCAGCGGACTAGCGGGAGGCCTAGCCTACAATGAGCAGTTCTTC.

The chain joins TRBV5-1 to TRBJ2-1; 10 positions match TRBD1. The germline V gene has CDR1 SGHRS and CDR2 YFSETQ. The J segment lost 7 bases and the V segment lost 4 bases, leaving 11 bases of the junction unmatched. The CDR3 is 16 amino acids. The CDR3 spells CASSPDRGVSLNEQFF. The CDR3 nucleotides are TGCGCCAGCAGCCCGGACAGGGGGGTAAGTTTGAATGAGCAGTTCTTC. Full variable domain (remainder filled in from reference TRBV5-1 and TRBJ2-1): KAGVTQTPRYLIKTRGQQVTLSCSPISGHRSVSWYQQTPGQGLQFLFEYFSETQRNKGNFPGRFSGRQFSNSRSEMNVSTLELGDSALYLCASSPDRGVSLNEQFFGPGTRLTVL.

The chain links TRBV29-1 to TRBJ1-1, with 10 bases fitting TRBD1. V was pared by 7 bases and J by 2 bases, with 4 bases of the junction left unmatched. From germline, CDR1 is SQVTM and CDR2 ANQGSEA. The CDR3 consists of 13 residues. CDR3 sequence reads: CSGRDRGNTEAFF. CDR3 bases: TGCAGCGGCAGGGACAGGGGTAACACTGAAGCTTTCTTT.

The chain uses TRBV21-1 and TRBJ1-1; TRBD1, the D gene given by the table, was not confirmed from the DNA. TRBV21-1 is marked as a pseudogene. The CDR3 has 18 residues. CDR3 DNA sequence: TGTGCCAGCAGCAAAATTAAGACAGGGGGCGGAAGCTACACTGAAGCTTTCTTT. It specifies CASSKIKTGGGSYTEAFF.

This clonotype was observed a few times. This CDR3 is CASSYSKGINEKLFF. For the CDR3, the DNA is TGTGCCAGCAGTTACTCGAAAGGGATCAATGAAAAACTGTTTTTT. V usage is TRBV6-6 and J usage is TRBJ1-4; D remains ambiguous. V lost 0 bases to trimming and J lost 5 bases, with 10 bases between them. Looked up from germline, CDR1 is MNHNY and CDR2 is SVGAGI (reference sequence). This CDR3 is 15 amino acids long.

The chain combines TRBV6-5 with TRBJ1-1; D gene unclear. Germline V CDR1 and CDR2: MNHEY, SVGAGI. V lost 1 base and J 1 base, leaving 4 bases between the germline ends. This CDR3 comprises 13 residues. The chain's CDR3 is CASSYLGNTEAFF. Written as DNA, the CDR3 is TGTGCCAGCAGTTACTTGGGGAACACTGAAGCTTTCTTT.

The chain joins TRBV12-3 or TRBV12-4 to TRBJ1-6; no clear D. This CDR3 has 14 residues. V dropped 4 bases and J dropped 10 bases, with 14 bases sitting between them. The CDR3 reads CASSYPAYGSPLHF. CDR3 sequence (DNA): TGTGCCAGCAGTTATCCCGCGTATGGGTCACCCCTCCACTTT.

The chain employs TRBV6-2 or TRBV6-3 and TRBJ2-1; 7 nucleotides line up with TRBD1. The CDR3 has 15 residues. Trimming removed 0 bases from V and 8 bases from J; junction bases left unmatched: 7. In germline, CDR1 is MNHEY, CDR2 SVGEGT. CDR3 bases: TGTGCCAGCAGTTACTCGAGCCCAGGACAGGATGAGCAGTTCTTC. This sequence encodes CASSYSSPGQDEQFF.

The sample holds a few counts of this clonotype. The CDR3 nucleotides read TGTGCCAGCAGTGGGGATCGAAATGAAAAACTGTTTTTT. Amino acids: CASSGDRNEKLFF. The chain recombines TRBV28 with TRBJ1-4; D not resolved. The germline V gene has CDR1 MDHEN and CDR2 SYDVKM. The CDR3 covers 13 residues. The V end lost 5 bases, the J end lost 5 bases, and 9 bases lay between the germline ends.

The chain couples TRBV29-1 to TRBJ1-1; no definite D call. The CDR3 spans 15 residues. Germline assignment: CDR1 SQVTM and CDR2 ANQGSEA. V lost 4 bases, J lost 0 bases, and 15 bases lay in between. The CDR3 DNA reads TGCAGCGTTGGGGCCCAACACGGCATGAACACTGAAGCTTTCTTT. This gives the protein CSVGAQHGMNTEAFF.

This rearrangement joins TRBV5-5 to TRBJ2-7, with D hard to call. The germline V gene has CDR1 SGHKS and CDR2 YYEKEE (reference sequence). CDR3 length: 15 residues. V shed 6 bases and J shed 4 bases, with 20 bases lying between them. The CDR3 loop is CASTRPASRVYEQYF. The CDR3 DNA reads TGTGCCAGCACCCGACCGGCCTCCAGAGTTTACGAGCAGTACTTC.

This clonotype was counted at least ten times. This chain joins TRBV18 and TRBJ2-5; the D is unclear. This CDR3 region has 13 residues. CDR1 and CDR2 (germline): KGHSH, LQKENI. V dropped 5 bases and J dropped 4 bases, with 11 bases sitting between them. Written as DNA, the CDR3 is TGTGCCAGCTCAGCCTTTATGGGAGAGACCCAGTACTTC. The encoded protein is CASSAFMGETQYF.

This chain links TRBV12-3 or TRBV12-4 with TRBJ2-5; D is uncertain. The V gene lost 7 bases and the J gene lost 0 bases, with 6 bases spanning the gap. This CDR3 region has 12 residues. The CDR3 is CASNVNQETQYF. The CDR3 DNA reads TGTGCCAGCAATGTAAACCAAGAGACCCAGTACTTC.

The chain links TRBV11-3 to TRBJ2-5, with a tentative D call TRBD1 (7 bases). The V end was cut by 5 bases, the J end by 7 bases, with 14 bases between. In germline, CDR1 is SGHNT, CDR2 YENEEA. The CDR3 totals 13 residues. This chain's CDR3 is CASSIGTAGTQYF. The CDR3 DNA reads as TGTGCCAGCAGCATTGGGACAGCGGGGACCCAGTACTTC.

The rearrangement uses TRBV6-1 and TRBJ2-7; unclear D gene. The germline gives CDR1 MNHNS, CDR2 SASEGT. The CDR3 has 13 amino acids. V dropped 5 bases and J dropped 4 bases, with 12 bases sitting between them. The DNA of the CDR3 is TGTGCCAGCAGTTTGGAAAGAAGATACGAGCAGTACTTC. Translating it yields CASSLERRYEQYF.

This clonotype was recorded a few times. This rearrangement joins TRBV14 to TRBJ2-7; D unclear. The V gene's germline CDR1 is SGHDN and CDR2 FVKESK. With 0 bases removed from V and 9 bases from J, the gap between germline ends came to 9 bases. The CDR3 totals 12 residues. The CDR3 region is CASSQDGNGQYF. CDR3 nucleotides: TGTGCCAGCAGCCAAGATGGGAATGGGCAGTACTTC.

The genes are TRBV4-3 and TRBJ1-5, with TRBD1 matching 7 bases. Germline lookup yields CDR1 LGHNA and CDR2 YSLEER. Germline trimming cut 4 bases from V and 0 bases from J; bases unmatched to any gene: 6. The CDR3 sequence is 16 residues long. The CDR3 nucleotides read TGCGCCAGCAGCCTAGACAGGGACTATAGCAATCAGCCCCAGCATTTT. Protein product: CASSLDRDYSNQPQHF.

This clonotype was observed a handful of times. This sequence joins TRBV9 and TRBJ1-5; D is possibly TRBD1 (5 bases). The V gene lost 2 bases and the J gene lost 5 bases, with 11 bases spanning the gap. Germline-derived CDR1 and CDR2 are SGDLS and YYNGEE. This CDR3 contains 14 residues. CDR3 residues: CASSVKGTDQPQHF. CDR3 coding DNA: TGTGCCAGCAGCGTGAAAGGGACCGATCAGCCCCAGCATTTT.